The T cell receptor (beta chain) described here comes from a study of T cells in localized non-small cell lung cancer. Whole-study findings and limits: A median approximately 53 of the top 100 tumor clones appeared in adjacent lung. Longer overall survival was associated with a higher density of T cells in the blood.

Measured with immunoSEQ multiplex PCR; TCRdb has only the in-frame clones, and not every one. This sample has about 33,000 clones, with around 90% found just once. This clone was seen just once. What it recognizes is unknown. The CDR3 runs 19 residues. Per germline, CDR1 SGHKS and CDR2 YYEKEE (reference sequence). J lost 1 base, V lost 3 bases, and 12 bases had no gene match. Source: peripheral blood, taken before any cancer treatment. The chain has TRBV5-5 and TRBJ2-6; 8 positions agree with TRBD1. This receptor was obtained from a man aged 35-69 years with stage I lung adenocarcinoma. DNA for the CDR3: TGTGCCAGCAGCTCGCGGCCGGGACAGGTGGAATCTGGGGCCAACGTCCTGACTTTC. Encoded protein: CASSSRPGQVESGANVLTF.